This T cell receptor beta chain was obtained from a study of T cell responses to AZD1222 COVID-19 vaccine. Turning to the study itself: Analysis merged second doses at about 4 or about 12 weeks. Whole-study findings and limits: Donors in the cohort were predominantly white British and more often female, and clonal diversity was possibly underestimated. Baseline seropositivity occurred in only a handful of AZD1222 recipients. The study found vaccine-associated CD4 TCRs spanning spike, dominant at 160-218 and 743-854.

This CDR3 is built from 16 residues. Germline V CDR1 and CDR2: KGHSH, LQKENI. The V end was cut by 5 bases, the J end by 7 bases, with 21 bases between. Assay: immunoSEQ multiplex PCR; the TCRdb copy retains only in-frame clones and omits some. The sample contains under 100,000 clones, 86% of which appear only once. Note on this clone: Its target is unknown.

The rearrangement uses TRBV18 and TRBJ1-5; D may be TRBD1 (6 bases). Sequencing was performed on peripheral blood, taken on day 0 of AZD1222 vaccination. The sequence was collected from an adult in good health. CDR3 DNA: TGTGCCAGCTCATCATCCACGGAACGGGGGCACCAGCCCCAGCATTTT. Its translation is CASSSSTERGHQPQHF.